What follows are 16 T cell receptor beta chains derived from one specimen sequenced in a study of blood T cell repertoires in COVID-19. Here immunoSEQ multiplex PCR was the method, and the copy in TCRdb shows in-frame clones only, minus some. In the table there are 250,000 or so clones, 85% to 90% of which are singletons. Sequencing was performed on PBMCs or T cells enriched from blood (not recorded which). The receptors originated from a man aged 40-55 years who had recovered from COVID-19.

The V call is TRBV18, the J call TRBJ2-1; 13 nucleotides agree with TRBD2. Germline CDR1 is KGHSH and CDR2 is LQKENI. This CDR3 has 16 amino acids. The V and J ends lost 6 bases and 4 bases, in that order; junction bases with no gene match: 6. In DNA form, the CDR3 reads TGTGCCAGCTCGCCAGGGACTAGCGGGATGTACAATGAGCAGTTCTTC. Its translation is CASSPGTSGMYNEQFF.

The chain joins TRBV9 to TRBJ1-6; D is possibly TRBD1 (5 bases). CDR3 length: 14 amino acids. CDR1 is SGDLS, CDR2 YYNGEE, per germline. The V and J ends lost 0 bases and 5 bases respectively, with 6 bases between them. CDR3 bases: TGTGCCAGCAGCGTAGTAGGGGATAATTCACCCCTCCACTTT. Protein sequence: CASSVVGDNSPLHF.

This clone was detected once. V gene TRBV6-5 combines with J gene TRBJ2-7; TRBD1 might be the D (6 bases). CDR1 MNHEY and CDR2 SVGAGI come from the germline V gene. CDR3 length: 15 amino acids. Trimming shortened V by 7 bases and J by 0 bases, and 16 bases separated the two germline ends. In DNA, the CDR3 is TGTGCCAGCACAAGAGGACAGCTGACCTCCTACGAGCAGTACTTC. Its translation is CASTRGQLTSYEQYF.

This rearrangement joins TRBV28 to TRBJ2-5; D unresolved. Trimming took off 2 bases at V and 5 bases at J, with 3 bases between the two ends. The CDR3 loop spans 11 amino acids. Germline lookup yields CDR1 MDHEN and CDR2 SYDVKM. In DNA form, the CDR3 reads TGTGCCAGCAGTTTAACTGAGACCCAGTACTTC. Translated, it gives CASSLTETQYF.

The V call is TRBV14, the J call TRBJ1-4; 7 bases are shared with TRBD1. V shed 0 bases and J 0 bases; nucleotides not matched to a gene: 10. This CDR3 has 19 amino acids. The germline V gene has CDR1 SGHDN and CDR2 FVKESK. The CDR3 nucleotides read TGTGCCAGCAGCCAAGATCACAGGGGTGTGGGACCAACTAATGAAAAACTGTTTTTT. Its protein is CASSQDHRGVGPTNEKLFF.

In this sample, this clone turned up once. The CDR3 protein is CASSSTGQETQYF. Written as DNA, the CDR3 is TGTGCCAGCAGCTCGACAGGGCAAGAGACCCAGTACTTC. The chain couples TRBV7-8 to TRBJ2-5, with 7 nucleotides matching TRBD1. CDR3 length equals 13 residues. The germline V gene has CDR1 SGHVS and CDR2 FQNEAQ. Trimming at V came to 4 bases and at J to 2 bases, leaving 1 base not matched to a gene.

V usage is TRBV7-9 and J usage is TRBJ2-5; TRBD1 aligns across 10 bases. The germline V gene has CDR1 SEHNR and CDR2 FQNEAQ (reference sequence). This CDR3 has 16 residues. The trim removed 4 bases at V and 5 bases at J, leaving 10 bases unmatched. CDR3 in DNA: TGTGCCAGCAGCTGGTCGACAGGGGGCTATGCGGAGACCCAGTACTTC. It codes for CASSWSTGGYAETQYF.

Only a few counts were recorded for this clone. V gene TRBV9 combines with J gene TRBJ2-7; 7 positions match TRBD1. The CDR3 runs to 15 residues. V shed 4 bases and J 2 bases; nucleotides not matched to a gene: 9. CDR1 is SGDLS and CDR2 is YYNGEE in the germline V gene. The CDR3 coding sequence is TGTGCCAGCAGCCGATCGGACAGGCGAACCTACGAGCAGTACTTC. Protein product: CASSRSDRRTYEQYF.

The V call is TRBV24-1, the J call TRBJ2-7; D is unclear. V was shortened by 4 bases and J by 2 bases, with 2 bases between the two germline ends. CDR1 is KGHDR and CDR2 is SFDVKD in the germline V gene. The CDR3 is 11 amino acids. Written as DNA, the CDR3 is TGTGCCACCAGTGACGCCTACGAGCAGTACTTC. Translation: CATSDAYEQYF.

V gene TRBV5-1 combines with J gene TRBJ2-1, with D possibly matching TRBD2 (6 bases). The germline V gene encodes CDR1 SGHRS and CDR2 YFSETQ. This CDR3 has 16 residues. Trimming left V 2 bases short and J 0 bases short, with 12 bases between. CDR3 nucleotide sequence: TGCGCCAGCAGCTTTACGGGACTCAGCTCCTACAATGAGCAGTTCTTC. This encodes CASSFTGLSSYNEQFF. Filled out from reference TRBV5-1 and TRBJ2-1, the complete variable domain reads KAGVTQTPRYLIKTRGQQVTLSCSPISGHRSVSWYQQTPGQGLQFLFEYFSETQRNKGNFPGRFSGRQFSNSRSEMNVSTLELGDSALYLCASSFTGLSSYNEQFFGPGTRLTVL.

The gene calls are TRBV30 and TRBJ2-7; D may be TRBD1 (5 bases). V was cut by 3 bases and J by 0 bases, with 18 bases left in between. The CDR3 is 16 residues long. Germline V gene sequence: CDR1 GTSNPN, CDR2 SVGIG (reference sequence). CDR3 loop: CAWSDPRGSGSYEQYF. CDR3 DNA sequence: TGTGCCTGGAGCGACCCAAGGGGTTCCGGCTCCTACGAGCAGTACTTC.

This chain connects TRBV9 to TRBJ2-2; 12 bases map to TRBD2. With 10 bases clipped from V and 4 bases from J, the junction kept 17 bases outside the gene matches. This CDR3 has 18 amino acids. The germline CDR1 and CDR2 sequences are SGDLS and YYNGEE. This chain's CDR3 is CAQTTGLAGGPGTGELFF. As DNA, the CDR3 is TGTGCCCAGACGACGGGGCTAGCGGGAGGGCCGGGCACCGGGGAGCTGTTTTTT.

This chain links TRBV5-6 with TRBJ1-1; TRBD1 agrees at 7 bases. Germline V gene data show CDR1 as SGHDT and CDR2 as YYEEEE. The CDR3 is 13 residues long. J was trimmed by 5 bases and V by 3 bases; bases with no gene match: 4. The CDR3 is CASSSTGETEAFF. The CDR3 region has the DNA TGTGCCAGCAGCTCTACAGGGGAGACTGAAGCTTTCTTT.

This clone was recorded only once. The J gene is TRBJ2-3, the V gene TRBV7-6, with D possibly matching TRBD2 (5 bases). Germline CDR1 and CDR2: SGHVS and FNYEAQ. The CDR3 consists of 16 residues. With 1 base removed from V and 2 bases from J, the gap between germline ends came to 13 bases. CDR3 amino acids: CASSLVGAANTDTQYF. As DNA, the CDR3 is TGTGCCAGCAGCTTAGTTGGAGCGGCGAACACAGATACGCAGTATTTT.

The gene calls are TRBV7-9 and TRBJ2-2, with D unclear. Germline CDR1 reads SEHNR; CDR2 reads FQNEAQ (reference sequence). V lost 0 bases, J lost 6 bases, and 11 bases lay in between. This CDR3 has 15 residues. The CDR3 protein is CASSLASVPSGELFF. The CDR3 nucleotides read TGTGCCAGCAGCTTAGCGTCAGTCCCTTCCGGGGAGCTGTTTTTT.

This sequence joins TRBV7-9 and TRBJ2-7; maybe TRBD1 (6 bases). This CDR3 region has 13 residues. Germline CDR1 SEHNR, CDR2 FQNEAQ (reference sequence). V dropped 1 base and J dropped 5 bases, with 9 bases sitting between them. DNA for the CDR3: TGTGCCAGCAGCTTAGTGGACAGCAACGAGCAGTACTTC. This translates into CASSLVDSNEQYF.